This TCR beta chain was captured by sequencing in a study of response to subunit inactivated influenza vaccine. Broader study findings: Seasonal influenza vaccination, on each occasion, was suggested by the authors to recruit few new T cells.

The length of the CDR3 is 12 residues. Germline-derived CDR1 and CDR2 are DFQATT and SNEGSKA (reference sequence). The ends were cut back, 2 bases at V and 4 bases at J, with 8 bases in the middle. The sample holds a few counts of this clonotype. What it recognizes is unknown. One entry per CDR3 protein results from TCRdb running MiXCR on the RT-PCR reads. The sample lists under 850,000 distinct CDR3 sequences; less than 20% were seen once. V gene TRBV20-1 combines with J gene TRBJ2-5; D unclear. The starting material was PBMCs from blood, obtained roughly 5 days after vaccination. This sequence originates from a man aged 50-59 years who received an inactivated influenza vaccine. This CDR3 reads CSARWLGETQYF. DNA of the CDR3: TGCAGTGCTAGATGGCTAGGAGAGACCCAGTACTTC.